These 3 T cell receptor beta chains came from one sample sequenced in a study of PD-1 blockade in classical Hodgkin lymphoma (dated by TCRdb to 2018 to 2020). Library generation was performed with the immunoSEQ multiplex PCR assay. This is the immuneACCESS table as TCRdb keeps it, with only in-frame sequences that have V and J called. A part of the clones is gone; compared with another copy, unresolved V genes explain less than half, and the rest is unexplained. The sample records under 40,000 clones, about 88% of which are singletons. The top ten constitute about 1.2% of the sample. The sample's time point label, decoded: newly diagnosed, previously untreated cHL patient sample. A Miltenyi CD4+ T cell isolation kit was used for magnetic negative selection to purify CD4+ T cells from thawed PBMCs. Sequencing used CD4+ T cells from blood. The receptors originated from a human donor with classical Hodgkin lymphoma.

This CDR3 reads CATDAPWKNQPQHF. Written as DNA, the CDR3 is TGTGCCACTGATGCCCCGTGGAAGAATCAGCCCCAGCATTTT. This chain links TRBV28 with TRBJ1-5; D not resolved. Germline V gene data show CDR1 as MDHEN and CDR2 as SYDVKM. The ends were cut back, 10 bases at V and 4 bases at J, with 17 bases in the middle. This CDR3 spans 14 amino acids.

This chain links TRBV11-2 with TRBJ2-5; no clear D. This CDR3 comprises 12 residues. CDR1 is SGHAT and CDR2 is FQNNGV in the germline V gene. Trimming left V 0 bases short and J 7 bases short, with 6 bases between. The CDR3 loop is CASSLEGGTQYF. As DNA, the CDR3 is TGTGCCAGCAGCTTAGAGGGCGGGACCCAGTACTTC.

This chain uses TRBV19 with TRBJ2-1; the match to TRBD2 covers 8 bases. The ends lost 10 bases at V and 0 bases at J; junction bases unmatched: 8. The CDR3 sequence is 15 residues long. Per germline, CDR1 LNHDA and CDR2 SQIVND (reference sequence). The CDR3, as DNA: TGTGCCACCACCGGGGGGGCGGGCTCCTACAATGAGCAGTTCTTC. Translating gives CATTGGAGSYNEQFF.